The clone carrying this T cell receptor (beta chain) appeared a few times. Its antigen is unidentified. Oncomine TCR Beta short-read sequencing was applied to DNA from cultured CD4+ T cells. TCRdb re-derived calls from the PCR reads in MiXCR, one entry per CDR3 protein. The sample carries about 3,500 distinct CDR3 sequences, roughly two fifths recorded once. This sample was included in a study of vaccination and CD4 T cells after COVID-19. On the study more broadly: Culture controls were given either a CEFX pool, an HIV-1 Nef pool, or no peptide.

The germline gives CDR1 SEHNR, CDR2 FQNEAQ (reference sequence). Trimming removed 4 bases at V and 0 bases at J, with 10 bases between. This CDR3 region has 16 residues. Regarding treatment: roughly 11-day PBMC culture with coronavirus spike peptide pools or control peptides (ViraFEST assay). PCR positivity was dated March to December 2020, before US Alpha, Beta and Delta variants. Having spent less than 12 days in culture, CD4+ T cells were then isolated by negative selection. Source material: CD4+ T cells from blood, cultured in vitro. The receptor was derived from a human donor who had recovered from COVID-19. The V and J genes are TRBV7-9 and TRBJ1-6; no clear D gene. The CDR3 sequence is CASSSPPSSYNSPLHF. DNA of the CDR3: TGTGCCAGCAGCTCACCTCCTAGCTCCTATAATTCACCCCTCCACTTT.